Listed below are T cell receptor beta chains from one sample, sequenced in a study of blood T cell repertoires in COVID-19. Profiling relied on immunoSEQ multiplex PCR, and the TCRdb table lists in-frame clones only, not all of them. The table lists roughly 190,000 clones, 84% of them singletons. Sequencing was done on a sample of peripheral blood. These receptors were obtained from a human donor in a cohort sampled during active COVID-19. CDR3s leave out the opening cysteine and the closing phenylalanine or tryptophan. D genes are given only for firm matches.

J gene | V gene | D gene | CDR3 protein
TRBJ1-2 | TRBV19 | . | ASSAGGSGSFYGYT
TRBJ1-2 | TRBV6-5 | TRBD1 | ASSLGGVYGYT
TRBJ2-1 | TRBV18 | . | ASSSSMPSSYNEQF
TRBJ1-2 | TRBV30 | . | ARDDYGYT
TRBJ2-7 | TRBV6-5 | . | ASKARSLDEQY
TRBJ2-2 | TRBV7-3 | TRBD1 | ASKTGTGGANTGELF
TRBJ1-6 | TRBV20-1 | . | SASIQNNSPLH
TRBJ2-2 | TRBV6-5 | TRBD1 | ASSSDRRYTGELF
TRBJ1-2 | TRBV3-1/TRBV3-2 | . | ASSGAVYGYT
TRBJ1-1 | TRBV10-3 | TRBD1 | AISETPGTGGSEAF
TRBJ2-2 | TRBV14 | TRBD1 | ASSRAIQGNGGELF
TRBJ2-7 | TRBV14 | . | ASSRQGFYEQY
TRBJ1-2 | TRBV5-1 | TRBD1 | ASSGQGGNGYT
TRBJ1-2 | TRBV3-1/TRBV3-2 | . | ASSPNQGSYNYGYT
TRBJ1-1 | TRBV27 | . | ASSPAITGYTEAF
TRBJ1-2 | TRBV11-2 | TRBD1 | ASSSGGWDSLSRGYT
TRBJ2-1 | TRBV29-1 | . | SVEFGSDPGDEQF
TRBJ2-7 | TRBV9 | TRBD1 | ASSLGTVSYEQY
TRBJ1-5 | TRBV18 | . | ASSPYSDSKRNQPQH
TRBJ1-3 | TRBV14 | . | ASSQGWLISGNTIY
TRBJ2-5 | TRBV14 | . | ASSQEVSTFFKTQY
TRBJ1-4 | TRBV4-2 | . | ASSQEVPSVKLF
TRBJ2-7 | TRBV7-2 | . | ASSLTGIYEQY
TRBJ2-4 | TRBV21-1 | . | ASSPREKAKNIQY
TRBJ2-2 | TRBV18 | TRBD1 | ASSLNRQGASGELF
TRBJ2-6 | TRBV4-1 | . | ASSQSPSRSVGSGANVLT
TRBJ1-1 | TRBV10-3 | . | AASTDMNTEAF
TRBJ1-4 | TRBV28 | . | ASSSLVSPATTNEKLF
TRBJ1-2 | TRBV7-3 | TRBD1 | ASSLTGDGGYT
TRBJ1-6 | TRBV14 | . | ASSQGLPGNSPLH
TRBJ2-3 | TRBV5-4 | TRBD2 | ASSEAGGTDTQY
TRBJ2-1 | TRBV2 | TRBD1 | ASSEETGTDNEQF
TRBJ2-2 | TRBV28 | TRBD2 | ASSSSGRNTGELF
TRBJ1-5 | TRBV19 | . | ASSRGGPQH
TRBJ2-7 | TRBV19 | . | ASSPRQMRSYEQY
TRBJ2-5 | TRBV12-3/TRBV12-4 | . | ASLGSQETQY
TRBJ2-2 | TRBV24-1 | TRBD1 | ATMGQGNTGELF
TRBJ1-2 | TRBV6-5 | TRBD1 | ASSYLRGDSIYGYT
TRBJ1-2 | TRBV5-8 | . | ASSLAGQGIYGYT
TRBJ1-2 | TRBV6-5 | . | AIEYYGYT
TRBJ2-1 | TRBV27 | . | ASSSPPYNEQF